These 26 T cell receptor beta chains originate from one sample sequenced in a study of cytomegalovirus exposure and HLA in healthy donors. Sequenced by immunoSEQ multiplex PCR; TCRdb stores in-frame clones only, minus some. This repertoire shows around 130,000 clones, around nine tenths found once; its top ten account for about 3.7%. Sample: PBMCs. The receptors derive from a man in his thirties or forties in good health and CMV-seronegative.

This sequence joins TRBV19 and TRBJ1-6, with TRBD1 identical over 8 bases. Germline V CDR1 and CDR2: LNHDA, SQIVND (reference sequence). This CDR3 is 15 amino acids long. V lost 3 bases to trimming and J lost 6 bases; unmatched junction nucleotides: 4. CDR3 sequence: CASSMDRVSNSPLHF. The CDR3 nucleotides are TGTGCCAGTAGTATGGACAGGGTTAGTAATTCACCCCTCCACTTT. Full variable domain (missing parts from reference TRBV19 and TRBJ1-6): DGGITQSPKYLFRKEGQNVTLSCEQNLNHDAMYWYRQDPGQGLRLIYYSQIVNDFQKGDIAEGYSVSREKKESFPLTVTSAQKNPTAFYLCASSMDRVSNSPLHFGNGTRLTVT.

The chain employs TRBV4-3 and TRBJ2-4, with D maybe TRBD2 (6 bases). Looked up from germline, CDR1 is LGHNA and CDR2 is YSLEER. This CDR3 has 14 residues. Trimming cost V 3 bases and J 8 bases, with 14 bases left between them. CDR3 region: CASSQNPGTYIQYF. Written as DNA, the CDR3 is TGCGCCAGCAGCCAGAATCCCGGGACTTACATTCAGTACTTC.

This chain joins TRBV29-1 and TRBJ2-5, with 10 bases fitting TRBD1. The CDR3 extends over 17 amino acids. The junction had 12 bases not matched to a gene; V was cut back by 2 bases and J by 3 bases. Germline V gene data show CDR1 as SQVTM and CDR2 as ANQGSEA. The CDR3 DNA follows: TGCAGCGTTGAATTTTGGGACAGGGGCCCCCTCAAAGAGACCCAGTACTTC. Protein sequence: CSVEFWDRGPLKETQYF. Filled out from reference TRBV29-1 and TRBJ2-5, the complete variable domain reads SAVISQKPSRDICQRGTSLTIQCQVDSQVTMMFWYRQQPGQSLTLIATANQGSEATYESGFVIDKFPISRPNLTFSTLTVSNMSPEDSSIYLCSVEFWDRGPLKETQYFGPGTRLLVL.

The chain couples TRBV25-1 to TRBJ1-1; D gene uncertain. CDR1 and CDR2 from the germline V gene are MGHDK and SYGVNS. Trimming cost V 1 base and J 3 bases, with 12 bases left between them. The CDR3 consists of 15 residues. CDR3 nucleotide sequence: TGTGCCAGCAGTGAATGGGCAGAGACGGACACTGAAGCTTTCTTT. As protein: CASSEWAETDTEAFF. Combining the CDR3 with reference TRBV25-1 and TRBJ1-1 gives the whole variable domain EADIYQTPRYLVIGTGKKITLECSQTMGHDKMYWYQQDPGMELHLIHYSYGVNSTEKGDLSSESTVSRIRTEHFPLTLESARPSHTSQYLCASSEWAETDTEAFFGQGTRLTVV.

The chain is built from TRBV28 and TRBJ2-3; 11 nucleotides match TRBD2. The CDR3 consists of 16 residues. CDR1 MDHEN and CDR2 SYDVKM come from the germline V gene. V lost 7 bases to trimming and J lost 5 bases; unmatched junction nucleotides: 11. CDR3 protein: CASTPGSGGAGDTQYF. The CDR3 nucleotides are TGTGCCAGCACCCCGGGTAGCGGGGGGGCGGGAGATACGCAGTATTTT.

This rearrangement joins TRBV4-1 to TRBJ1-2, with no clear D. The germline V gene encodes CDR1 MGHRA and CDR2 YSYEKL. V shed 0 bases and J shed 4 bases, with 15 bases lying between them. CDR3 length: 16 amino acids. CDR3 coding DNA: TGCGCCAGCAGCCAAGATGCCCAGATATCGGGCTATGGCTACACCTTC. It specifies CASSQDAQISGYGYTF.

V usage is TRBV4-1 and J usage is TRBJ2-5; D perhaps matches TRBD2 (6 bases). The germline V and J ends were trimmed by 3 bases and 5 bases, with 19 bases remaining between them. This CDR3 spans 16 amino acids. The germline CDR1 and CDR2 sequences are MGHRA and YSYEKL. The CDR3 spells CASSQPQDYRRETQYF. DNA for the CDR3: TGCGCCAGCAGCCAGCCCCAGGACTACCGGCGGGAGACCCAGTACTTC.

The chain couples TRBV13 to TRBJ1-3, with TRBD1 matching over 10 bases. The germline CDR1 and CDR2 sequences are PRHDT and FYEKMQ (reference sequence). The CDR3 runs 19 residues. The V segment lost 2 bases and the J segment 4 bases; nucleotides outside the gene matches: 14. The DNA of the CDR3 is TGTGCCAGCAGCTTACCCGAGCCGGGACAGGGGCACTCAGGAAACACCATATATTTT. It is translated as CASSLPEPGQGHSGNTIYF.

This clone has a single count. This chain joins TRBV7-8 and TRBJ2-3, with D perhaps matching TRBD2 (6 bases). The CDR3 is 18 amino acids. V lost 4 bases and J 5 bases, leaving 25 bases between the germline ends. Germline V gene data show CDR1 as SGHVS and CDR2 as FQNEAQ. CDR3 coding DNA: TGTGCCAGCAGCTCCCCGGGACTCCGGACAACCACAGAAGATACGCAGTATTTT. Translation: CASSSPGLRTTTEDTQYF. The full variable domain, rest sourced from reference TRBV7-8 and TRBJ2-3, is GAGVSQSPRYKVAKRGQDVALRCDPISGHVSLFWYQQALGQGPEFLTYFQNEAQLDKSGLPSDRFFAERPEGSVSTLKIQRTQQEDSAVYLCASSSPGLRTTTEDTQYFGPGTRLTVL.

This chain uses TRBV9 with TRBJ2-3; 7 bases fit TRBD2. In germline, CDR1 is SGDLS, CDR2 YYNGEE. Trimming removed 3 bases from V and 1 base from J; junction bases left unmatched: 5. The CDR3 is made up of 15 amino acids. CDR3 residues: CASSARLAGTDTQYF. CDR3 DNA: TGTGCCAGCAGCGCGAGACTAGCAGGCACAGATACGCAGTATTTT.

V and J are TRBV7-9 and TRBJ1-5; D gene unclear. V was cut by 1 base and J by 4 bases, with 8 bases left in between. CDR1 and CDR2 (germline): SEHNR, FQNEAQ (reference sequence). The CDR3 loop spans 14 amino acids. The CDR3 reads CASSLETGNQPQHF. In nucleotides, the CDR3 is TGTGCCAGCAGCTTAGAAACCGGGAATCAGCCCCAGCATTTT.

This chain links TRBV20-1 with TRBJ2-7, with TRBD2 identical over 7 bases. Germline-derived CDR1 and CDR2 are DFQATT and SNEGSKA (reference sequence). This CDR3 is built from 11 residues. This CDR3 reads CSVRGAYEQYF. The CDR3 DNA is TGCAGCGTACGGGGGGCCTACGAGCAGTACTTC.

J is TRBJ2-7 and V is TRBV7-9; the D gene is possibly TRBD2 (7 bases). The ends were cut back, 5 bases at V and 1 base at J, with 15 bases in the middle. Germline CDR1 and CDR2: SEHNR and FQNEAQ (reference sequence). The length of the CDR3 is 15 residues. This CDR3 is CASSPPGEGSYEQYF. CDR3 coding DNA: TGTGCCAGCAGCCCTCCAGGGGAGGGATCCTACGAGCAGTACTTC.

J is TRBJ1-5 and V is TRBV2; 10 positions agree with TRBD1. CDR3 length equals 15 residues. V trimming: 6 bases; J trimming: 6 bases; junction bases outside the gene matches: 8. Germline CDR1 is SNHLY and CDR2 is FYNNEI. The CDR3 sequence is CASRQSTGGTQPQHF. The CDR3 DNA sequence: TGTGCCAGCAGACAATCGACAGGGGGCACTCAGCCCCAGCATTTT.

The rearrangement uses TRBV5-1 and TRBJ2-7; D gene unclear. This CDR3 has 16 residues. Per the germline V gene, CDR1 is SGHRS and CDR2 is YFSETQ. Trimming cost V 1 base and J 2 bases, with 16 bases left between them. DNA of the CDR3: TGCGCCAGCAGCTTGAGTTCCAGTTCAGACACCTACGAGCAGTACTTC. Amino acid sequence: CASSLSSSSDTYEQYF.

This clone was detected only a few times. The CDR3 reads CASLSGGPGSPLHF. CDR3 sequence (DNA): TGTGCCAGCTTGTCCGGGGGGCCGGGTTCACCCCTCCACTTT. The J gene is TRBJ1-6, the V gene TRBV6-5; TRBD1 might be the D (6 bases). The germline V and J ends were trimmed by 8 bases and 9 bases, with 17 bases remaining between them. The CDR3 extends over 14 amino acids. Germline-derived CDR1 and CDR2 are MNHEY and SVGAGI.

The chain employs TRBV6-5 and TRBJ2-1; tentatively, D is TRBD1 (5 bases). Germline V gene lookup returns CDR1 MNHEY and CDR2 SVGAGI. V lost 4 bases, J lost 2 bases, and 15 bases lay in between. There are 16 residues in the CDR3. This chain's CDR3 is CASSSPGRATYNEQFF. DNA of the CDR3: TGTGCCAGCAGTTCCCCGGGCAGGGCGACCTACAATGAGCAGTTCTTC.

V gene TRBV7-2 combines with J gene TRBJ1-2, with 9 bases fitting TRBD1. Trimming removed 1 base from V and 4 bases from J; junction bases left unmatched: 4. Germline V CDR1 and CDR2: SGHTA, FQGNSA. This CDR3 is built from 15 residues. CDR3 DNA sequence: TGTGCCAGCAGCTTAGAGGGACAGGGCCTCTATGGCTACACCTTC. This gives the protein CASSLEGQGLYGYTF.

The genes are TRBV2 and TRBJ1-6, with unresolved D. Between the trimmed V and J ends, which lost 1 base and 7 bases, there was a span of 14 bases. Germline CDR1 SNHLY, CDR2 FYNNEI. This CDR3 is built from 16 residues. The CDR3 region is CASSEVGARMNSPLHF. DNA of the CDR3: TGTGCCAGCAGTGAAGTAGGAGCAAGGATGAATTCACCCCTCCACTTT.

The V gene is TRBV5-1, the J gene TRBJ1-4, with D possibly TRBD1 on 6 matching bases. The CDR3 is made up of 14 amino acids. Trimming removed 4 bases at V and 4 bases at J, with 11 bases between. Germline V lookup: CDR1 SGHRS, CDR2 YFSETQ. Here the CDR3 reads CASSEGTLNEKLFF. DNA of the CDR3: TGCGCCAGCAGCGAGGGGACACTTAATGAAAAACTGTTTTTT.

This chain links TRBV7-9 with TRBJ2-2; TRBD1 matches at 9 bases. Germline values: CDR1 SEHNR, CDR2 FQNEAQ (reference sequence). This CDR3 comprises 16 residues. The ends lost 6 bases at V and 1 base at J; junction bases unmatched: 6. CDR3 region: CASRQDRGRNTGELFF. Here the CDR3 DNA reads TGTGCCAGCAGACAGGACAGGGGAAGGAACACCGGGGAGCTGTTTTTT.

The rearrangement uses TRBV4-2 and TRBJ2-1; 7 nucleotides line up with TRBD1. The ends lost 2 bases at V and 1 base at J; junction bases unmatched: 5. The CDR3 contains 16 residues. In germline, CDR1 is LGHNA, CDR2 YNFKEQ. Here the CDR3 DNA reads TGTGCCAGCAGCCAACGGGACAGAGAATCCTACAATGAGCAGTTCTTC. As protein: CASSQRDRESYNEQFF.

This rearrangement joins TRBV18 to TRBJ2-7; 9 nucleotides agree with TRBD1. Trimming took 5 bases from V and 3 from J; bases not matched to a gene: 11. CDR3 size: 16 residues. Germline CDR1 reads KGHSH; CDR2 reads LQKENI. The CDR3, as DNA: TGTGCCAGCTCAAGGGCGGTGGGACAGGGTCTCTACGAGCAGTACTTC. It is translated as CASSRAVGQGLYEQYF. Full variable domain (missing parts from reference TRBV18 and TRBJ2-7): NAGVMQNPRHLVRRRGQEARLRCSPMKGHSHVYWYRQLPEEGLKFMVYLQKENIIDESGMPKERFSAEFPKEGPSILRIQQVVRGDSAAYFCASSRAVGQGLYEQYFGPGTRLTVT.

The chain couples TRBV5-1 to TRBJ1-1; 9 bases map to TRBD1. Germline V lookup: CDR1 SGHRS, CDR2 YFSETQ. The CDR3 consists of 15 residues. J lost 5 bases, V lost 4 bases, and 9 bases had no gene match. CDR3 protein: CASSDGTGGRTEAFF. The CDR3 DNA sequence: TGCGCCAGCAGCGATGGCACAGGGGGCAGGACTGAAGCTTTCTTT.

The CDR3 DNA is TGTGCCAGCAGCCAGTATACGGGGAACACTGAAGCTTTCTTT. It codes for CASSQYTGNTEAFF. J is TRBJ1-1 and V is TRBV14; the D is unclear. V lost 3 bases and J lost 1, with 9 bases in between. Germline V gene lookup returns CDR1 SGHDN and CDR2 FVKESK. CDR3 size: 14 residues.

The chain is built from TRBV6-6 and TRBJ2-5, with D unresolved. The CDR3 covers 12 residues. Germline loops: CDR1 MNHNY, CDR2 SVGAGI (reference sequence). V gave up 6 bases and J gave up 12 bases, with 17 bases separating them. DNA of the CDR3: TGTGCCAGCAGCCCGACCCAGCGCCCAAAGTACTTC. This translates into CASSPTQRPKYF.